The entry below describes one T cell receptor beta chain. The entry originates in a study of OX40 agonist ivuxolimab in advanced cancers. Clones were read by immunoSEQ multiplex PCR, and TCRdb kept only the in-frame ones, dropping some. The repertoire holds 55,000 to 95,000 clones, around 88% seen once, with around 2.8% in the top ten. Trimming removed 8 bases at V and 5 bases at J, with 16 bases between. Germline assignment: CDR1 KGHSH and CDR2 LQKENI. The CDR3 extends over 14 amino acids. The chain joins TRBV18 to TRBJ1-5; D might be TRBD1 (6 bases). The sample in question was CD4+ or CD8+ T cells sorted from blood, obtained in a trial of the OX40 agonist ivuxolimab. The source is an adult with an advanced solid tumor such as melanoma, head and neck, liver or kidney cancer. The CDR3 is CASTTGGRHQPQHF. For the CDR3, the DNA is TGTGCCAGCACAACCGGGGGGCGGCATCAGCCCCAGCATTTT.